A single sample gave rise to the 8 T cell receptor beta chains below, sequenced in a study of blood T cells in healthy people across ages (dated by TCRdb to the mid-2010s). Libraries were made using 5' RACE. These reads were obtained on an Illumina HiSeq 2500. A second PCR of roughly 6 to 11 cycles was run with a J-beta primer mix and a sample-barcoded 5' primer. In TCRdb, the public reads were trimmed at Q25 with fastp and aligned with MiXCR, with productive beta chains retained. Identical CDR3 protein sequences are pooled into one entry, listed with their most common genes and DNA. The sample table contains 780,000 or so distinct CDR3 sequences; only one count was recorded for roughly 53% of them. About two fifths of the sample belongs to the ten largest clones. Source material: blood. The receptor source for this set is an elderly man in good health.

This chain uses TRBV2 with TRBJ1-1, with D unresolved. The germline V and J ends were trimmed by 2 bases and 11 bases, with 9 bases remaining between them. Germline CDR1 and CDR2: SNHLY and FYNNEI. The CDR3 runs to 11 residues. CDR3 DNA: TGTGCCAGCAGTGAAAAGGGTCGGGCTTTCTTT. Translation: CASSEKGRAFF.

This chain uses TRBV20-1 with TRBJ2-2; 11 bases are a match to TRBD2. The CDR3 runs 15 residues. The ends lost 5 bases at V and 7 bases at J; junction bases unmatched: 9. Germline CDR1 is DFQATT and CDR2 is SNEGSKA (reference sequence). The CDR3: CSAGVAGGPVGELFF. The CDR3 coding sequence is TGCAGTGCTGGAGTAGCGGGAGGGCCCGTCGGGGAGCTGTTTTTT.

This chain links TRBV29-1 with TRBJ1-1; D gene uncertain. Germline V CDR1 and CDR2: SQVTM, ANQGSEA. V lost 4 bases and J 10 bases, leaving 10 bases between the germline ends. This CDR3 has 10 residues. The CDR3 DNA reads TGCAGCGTTGGAGGGCCGGGAGCTTTCTTT. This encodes CSVGGPGAFF.

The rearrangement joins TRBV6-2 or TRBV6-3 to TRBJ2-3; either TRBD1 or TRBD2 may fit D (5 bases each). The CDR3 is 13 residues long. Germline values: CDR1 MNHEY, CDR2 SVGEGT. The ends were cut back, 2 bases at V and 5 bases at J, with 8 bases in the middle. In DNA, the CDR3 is TGTGCCAGCAGTTACCAGAGGGGAGATACGCAGTATTTT. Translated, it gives CASSYQRGDTQYF.

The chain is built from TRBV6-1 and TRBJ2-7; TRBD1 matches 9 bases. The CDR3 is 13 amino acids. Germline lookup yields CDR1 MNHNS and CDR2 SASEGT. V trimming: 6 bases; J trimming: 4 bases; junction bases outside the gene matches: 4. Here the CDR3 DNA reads TGTGCCAGCAGAGCGACAGGGGGGTACGAGCAGTACTTC. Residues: CASRATGGYEQYF.

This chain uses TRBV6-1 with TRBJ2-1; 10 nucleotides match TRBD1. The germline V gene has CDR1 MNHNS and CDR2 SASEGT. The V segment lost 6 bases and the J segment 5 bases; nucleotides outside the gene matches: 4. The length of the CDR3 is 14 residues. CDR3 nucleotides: TGTGCCAGCAGGGGGACAGGGGACAACAATGAGCAGTTCTTC. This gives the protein CASRGTGDNNEQFF.

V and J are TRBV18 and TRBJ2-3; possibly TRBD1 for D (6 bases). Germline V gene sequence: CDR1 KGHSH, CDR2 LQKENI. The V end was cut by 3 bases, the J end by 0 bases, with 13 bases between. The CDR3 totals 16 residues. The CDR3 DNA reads TGTGCCAGCTCACCCAGGGGCTCTTTTAGCACAGATACGCAGTATTTT. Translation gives CASSPRGSFSTDTQYF.

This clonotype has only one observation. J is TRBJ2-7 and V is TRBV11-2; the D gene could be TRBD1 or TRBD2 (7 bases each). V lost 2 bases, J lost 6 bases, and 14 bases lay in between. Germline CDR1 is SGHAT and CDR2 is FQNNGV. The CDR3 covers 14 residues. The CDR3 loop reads CASSLQGGSFEQYF. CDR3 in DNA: TGTGCCAGCAGCTTACAGGGGGGGTCTTTCGAGCAGTACTTC.